This TCR beta chain was identified during a study of post-analysis software for immune sequencing data. Overall study: Included courses were relapsing-remitting and secondary progressive multiple sclerosis; progressive-relapsing multiple sclerosis was also included.

This clonotype was counted a few times. Its cognate antigen is unknown. cDNA libraries of TCR beta carried unique molecular identifiers. When about 0.9 to 10 million T cells were used, they gave 500,000 or so cDNA molecules. MiXCR was run by TCRdb on the PCR reads, yielding one entry per CDR3 protein. The sample shows approximately 770,000 distinct CDR3 sequences, about half of them seen only once. Study outcomes and limitations: Samples from one preparation batch, clustered by F measure, grouped strongly together. Normalized Chao1 diversity was significantly reduced in patients versus controls.

Material for sequencing was blood. This receptor was obtained from a girl aged 5 to 17 with multiple sclerosis.

The DNA of the CDR3 is TGTGCCAGCAGCTACCTAGCGGGAGGCGATGAGCAGTTCTTC. It codes for CASSYLAGGDEQFF. The chain is built from TRBV7-9 and TRBJ2-1; TRBD2 matches at 11 bases. CDR1 SEHNR and CDR2 FQNEAQ come from the germline V gene (reference sequence). J gave up 8 bases and V 4 bases, and 4 bases lay outside the gene matches. This CDR3 has 14 amino acids.